This T cell receptor (beta chain) appears in the sequencing data of a study of T cell repertoires in cytomegalovirus infection. Study information: The authors relied on CMV epitopes, both recently identified HLA-C-restricted and well-studied HLA-B-restricted.

In its sample, this clonotype was seen a few times. Antigen: not known. At one boundary the junction diverges from the germline segment, which might be a read error. TCRdb processed the reads anew with MiXCR; each CDR3 protein has one entry. This sample has some 43,000 distinct CDR3 sequences; around 23% occur once, and the top ten carry over 85%. General study points: There were carriers of CMV plus the relevant HLA, and cumulative public TCR beta family frequency identified them.

The sequences come from CD8+ T cells from cultured PBMCs, collected from culture after CMV antigen stimulation. The TCR comes from a human donor in good health (CMV status not recorded). Some clones in this sample may be carry-over from other donors' samples.

CDR3 bases: TGTGCCAGCAGCCAAGAGAGAGCGGGGGACTACGAGCAGTACTTC. It specifies CASSQERAGDYEQYF. The gene calls are TRBV4-1 and TRBJ2-7; 8 bases are a match to TRBD2. CDR3 length: 15 amino acids. Looked up from germline, CDR1 is MGHRA and CDR2 is YSYEKL.